Listed here are 21 T cell receptor beta chains from one sample, sequenced in a study of cytomegalovirus exposure and HLA in healthy donors. The PCR employed 60 Vbeta primers together with 13 Jbeta primers. The method was immunoSEQ multiplex PCR; TCRdb's version includes in-frame clones alone and lacks a portion of them. Among about 250,000 clones, approximately 85% were seen once, and the ten largest hold 0.24%. Sequenced input: PBMCs. These receptors all come from a girl aged 2 to 9 in good health and CMV-seronegative.

The chain is built from TRBV11-3 and TRBJ2-2, with TRBD1 matching 10 bases. CDR1 and CDR2 from the germline V gene are SGHNT and YENEEA. This CDR3 spans 16 amino acids. The V and J ends lost 6 bases and 4 bases, in that order; junction bases with no gene match: 8. CDR3 coding DNA: TGTGCCAGCAGTCCGACAGGGGGCTATGGCACCGGGGAGCTGTTTTTT. Its protein is CASSPTGGYGTGELFF.

The genes are TRBV27 and TRBJ2-3; 9 positions match TRBD2. Germline lookup yields CDR1 MNHEY and CDR2 SMNVEV (reference sequence). Trimming took 5 bases from V and 10 from J; bases not matched to a gene: 10. The CDR3 contains 14 residues. The CDR3 DNA sequence: TGTGCCAGCAGTGGGTCTAGCGGGAACCCCGCGCAGTATTTT. It specifies CASSGSSGNPAQYF.

The J gene is TRBJ1-2, the V gene TRBV18; possible D gene TRBD1, 6 bases. There are 14 residues in the CDR3. Trimming took off 3 bases at V and 3 bases at J, with 11 bases between the two ends. Germline V gene data show CDR1 as KGHSH and CDR2 as LQKENI. The CDR3 DNA follows: TGTGCCAGCTCACCGATGACAGGTGACTATGGCTACACCTTC. It encodes CASSPMTGDYGYTF.

The chain joins TRBV30 to TRBJ1-6, with D perhaps matching TRBD1 (6 bases). CDR3 length: 15 amino acids. Per the germline V gene, CDR1 is GTSNPN and CDR2 is SVGIG (reference sequence). The ends were cut back, 3 bases at V and 2 bases at J, with 11 bases in the middle. The CDR3 spells CAWSKRDTYNSPLHF. The CDR3, as DNA: TGTGCCTGGAGCAAGCGGGACACCTATAATTCACCCCTCCACTTT.

On this clone: The sample has other DNA sequences that encode this CDR3 too. The gene calls are TRBV4-1 and TRBJ1-1; D perhaps matches TRBD1 (5 bases). The CDR3 loop spans 13 amino acids. With 1 base removed from V and 9 bases from J, the gap between germline ends came to 12 bases. CDR1 MGHRA and CDR2 YSYEKL come from the germline V gene. The CDR3 DNA reads as TGCGCCAGCAGCCAAGGCAGGGAATCCCAAGCTTTCTTT. It is translated as CASSQGRESQAFF.

The chain carries TRBV28 and TRBJ1-2; no firm D call. V was trimmed by 3 bases and J by 2 bases, leaving 7 bases between them. The CDR3 runs 13 residues. The germline V gene encodes CDR1 MDHEN and CDR2 SYDVKM. The CDR3 DNA sequence: TGTGCCAGCAGTTTTAGTGTGAACTATGGCTACACCTTC. Protein: CASSFSVNYGYTF.

The chain has TRBV19 and TRBJ1-4; 9 bases agree with TRBD1. Germline CDR1 reads LNHDA; CDR2 reads SQIVND (reference sequence). The CDR3 is 14 amino acids. The trim removed 5 bases at V and 6 bases at J, leaving 4 bases unmatched. CDR3 nucleotides: TGTGCCAGTAGTTTCGGGACAGGGTATGAAAAACTGTTTTTT. It is translated as CASSFGTGYEKLFF. The full variable domain, completed using reference TRBV19 and TRBJ1-4, is DGGITQSPKYLFRKEGQNVTLSCEQNLNHDAMYWYRQDPGQGLRLIYYSQIVNDFQKGDIAEGYSVSREKKESFPLTVTSAQKNPTAFYLCASSFGTGYEKLFFGSGTQLSVL.

V and J are TRBV29-1 and TRBJ1-4; no clear D gene. The V end was cut by 7 bases, the J end by 0 bases, with 6 bases between. From germline, CDR1 is SQVTM and CDR2 ANQGSEA. The CDR3 runs 12 residues. CDR3 sequence (DNA): TGCAGCGCAGTTGCAACTAATGAAAAACTGTTTTTT. The encoded protein is CSAVATNEKLFF.

Regarding this clone: The sample has other DNA sequences that encode this CDR3 too. This chain connects TRBV5-1 to TRBJ1-3; no firm D call. Germline V lookup: CDR1 SGHRS, CDR2 YFSETQ. V was trimmed by 0 bases and J by 0 bases, leaving 7 bases between them. The CDR3 consists of 15 residues. CDR3 sequence (DNA): TGCGCCAGCAGCTTGGACAGAGTCTCTGGAAACACCATATATTTT. It specifies CASSLDRVSGNTIYF.

The CDR3: CASSIGENNQPQHF. DNA of the CDR3: TGTGCCAGTAGTATCGGGGAGAACAATCAGCCCCAGCATTTT. The rearrangement links TRBV19 to TRBJ1-5; no clear D gene. This CDR3 has 14 residues. The V and J ends lost 3 bases and 3 bases respectively, with 9 bases between them. CDR1 is LNHDA and CDR2 is SQIVND in the germline V gene (reference sequence).

V is TRBV19 and J is TRBJ2-1, with TRBD2 identical over 9 bases. The CDR3 totals 14 residues. V was pared by 5 bases and J by 6 bases, with 5 bases of the junction left unmatched. Germline CDR1 is LNHDA and CDR2 is SQIVND (reference sequence). DNA for the CDR3: TGTGCCAGTAGTTTAGCGGGAGCGGTCAATGAGCAGTTCTTC. Its translation: CASSLAGAVNEQFF.

The rearrangement uses TRBV10-3 and TRBJ2-7; 9 bases match TRBD1. From germline, CDR1 is ENHRY and CDR2 SYGVKD. There are 14 residues in the CDR3. V lost 2 bases to trimming and J lost 4 bases; unmatched junction nucleotides: 3. CDR3 loop: CAISEGQGPYEQYF. The DNA for the CDR3 is TGTGCCATCAGTGAGGGACAGGGGCCGTACGAGCAGTACTTC.

The J gene is TRBJ1-6, the V gene TRBV9; possibly TRBD1 for D (5 bases). V was pared by 1 base and J by 4 bases, with 12 bases between. Germline CDR1 reads SGDLS; CDR2 reads YYNGEE. The CDR3 covers 16 residues. This CDR3 reads CASSVSQGGYNSPLHF. The CDR3 coding sequence is TGTGCCAGCAGCGTATCTCAGGGCGGATATAATTCACCCCTCCACTTT.

The rearrangement links TRBV6-5 to TRBJ1-3, with a tentative D call TRBD1 (5 bases). There are 14 residues in the CDR3. Germline V gene data show CDR1 as MNHEY and CDR2 as SVGAGI. V dropped 5 bases and J dropped 4 bases, with 12 bases sitting between them. The CDR3 is CASSLGHTGNTIYF. As DNA, the CDR3 is TGTGCCAGCAGTCTCGGACACACCGGAAACACCATATATTTT.

There are a few counts of this clone. The rearrangement joins TRBV5-8 to TRBJ1-1; D is ambiguous. Germline V CDR1 and CDR2: SGHTS, YDEGEE. Trimming removed 0 bases at V and 1 base at J, with 10 bases between. The CDR3 is 15 amino acids. For the CDR3, the DNA is TGTGCCAGCAGCTTGGGGTTTTCAGGGAACACTGAAGCTTTCTTT. It specifies CASSLGFSGNTEAFF. Looking up the rest from reference TRBV5-8 and TRBJ1-1 gives the full variable domain: EAGVTQSPTHLIKTRGQQATLRCSPISGHTSVYWYQQALGLGLQFLLWYDEGEERNRGNFPPRFSGRQFPNYSSELNVNALELEDSALYLCASSLGFSGNTEAFFGQGTRLTVV.

The chain uses TRBV20-1 and TRBJ1-2, with D possibly matching TRBD1 (6 bases). Germline CDR1 is DFQATT and CDR2 is SNEGSKA (reference sequence). The CDR3 is 11 amino acids. V dropped 8 bases and J dropped 3 bases, with 10 bases sitting between them. CDR3 sequence reads: CSKGVDYGYTF. The CDR3 DNA follows: TGCAGTAAGGGGGTTGACTATGGCTACACCTTC.

The chain employs TRBV5-1 and TRBJ2-1; D may be TRBD2 (5 bases). CDR1 is SGHRS and CDR2 is YFSETQ in the germline V gene. This CDR3 has 14 amino acids. The germline V and J ends were trimmed by 0 bases and 9 bases, with 13 bases remaining between them. The CDR3 reads CASSLVIGLSEQFF. CDR3 in DNA: TGCGCCAGCAGCTTGGTGATAGGACTTTCTGAGCAGTTCTTC.

V and J are TRBV29-1 and TRBJ2-7; 9 bases fit TRBD2. The CDR3 runs to 14 residues. Germline CDR1 SQVTM, CDR2 ANQGSEA. Germline trimming cut 6 bases from V and 2 bases from J; bases unmatched to any gene: 8. CDR3 region: CSVGGREGTYEQYF. Written as DNA, the CDR3 is TGCAGCGTGGGGGGGCGGGAGGGAACCTACGAGCAGTACTTC.

This rearrangement joins TRBV1 to TRBJ2-5; the table's D call, TRBD2, was not checked against the DNA. TRBV1 is a recognized pseudogene. The length of the CDR3 is 18 residues. DNA for the CDR3: TGCACCAGCAGCCAAAACCCTAGCGGGGGGGCCCCAAGTGGGACCCAGTACTTC. This codes for CTSSQNPSGGAPSGTQYF.

The V gene is TRBV19, the J gene TRBJ2-1; 12 positions match TRBD2. Germline V lookup: CDR1 LNHDA, CDR2 SQIVND (reference sequence). V shed 7 bases, J shed 5 bases, and the junction held 21 bases outside the gene matches. The CDR3 consists of 20 residues. As DNA, the CDR3 is TGTGCCAGTACCCCATATGGGACAGGGATTCGACTAGCGGGAGACAATGAGCAGTTCTTC. Translated: CASTPYGTGIRLAGDNEQFF.

The chain has TRBV14 and TRBJ1-1; D ambiguous. V lost 3 bases and J 1 base, leaving 9 bases between the germline ends. CDR3 length: 14 amino acids. Germline V CDR1 and CDR2: SGHDN, FVKESK. The CDR3 here is CASSHRRENTEAFF. The CDR3 DNA is TGTGCCAGCAGCCATAGACGGGAGAACACTGAAGCTTTCTTT. The entire variable domain, with the rest obtained from reference TRBV14 and TRBJ1-1, is as follows: EAGVTQFPSHSVIEKGQTVTLRCDPISGHDNLYWYRRVMGKEIKFLLHFVKESKQDESGMPNNRFLAERTGGTYSTLKVQPAELEDSGVYFCASSHRRENTEAFFGQGTRLTVV.